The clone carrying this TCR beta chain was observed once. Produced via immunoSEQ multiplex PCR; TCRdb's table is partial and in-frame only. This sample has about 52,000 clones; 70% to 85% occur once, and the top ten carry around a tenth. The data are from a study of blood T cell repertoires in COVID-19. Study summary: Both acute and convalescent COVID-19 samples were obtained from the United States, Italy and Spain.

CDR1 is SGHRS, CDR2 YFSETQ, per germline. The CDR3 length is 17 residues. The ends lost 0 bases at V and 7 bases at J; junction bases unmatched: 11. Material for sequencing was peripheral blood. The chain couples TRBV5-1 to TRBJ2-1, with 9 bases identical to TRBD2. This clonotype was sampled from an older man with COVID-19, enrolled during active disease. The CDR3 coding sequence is TGCGCCAGCAGCTTGGCCGGGACTCGCGGGGGGGTGAATGAGCAGTTCTTC. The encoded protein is CASSLAGTRGGVNEQFF.